This TCR beta chain came from a study of control samples from healthy donors and cancer patients. Sequenced by immunoSEQ multiplex PCR; TCRdb stores in-frame clones only, minus some. The data show 150,000 to 200,000 clones, around 89% seen once. The germline gives CDR1 SGHVS, CDR2 FQNEAQ. V lost 0 bases, J lost 2 bases, and 17 bases lay in between. The CDR3 spans 18 residues. The sequence was obtained from a woman aged 45-60 years in good health. J is TRBJ1-5 and V is TRBV7-8, with D perhaps TRBD1 (5 bases). Sequenced material: blood. CDR3 residues: CASSLAIGGTGRNQPQHF. CDR3 nucleotide sequence: TGTGCCAGCAGCTTAGCGATCGGGGGGACTGGTCGCAATCAGCCCCAGCATTTT.